This TCR beta chain is drawn from a study of graft-versus-host responses after intestinal transplantation. About this clone: Its specificity is unknown.

The CDR3 runs to 16 residues. Germline V gene sequence: CDR1 SGHAT, CDR2 FQNNGV. V shed 0 bases, J shed 6 bases, and the junction held 5 bases outside the gene matches. Profiling relied on immunoSEQ multiplex PCR, and the TCRdb table lists in-frame clones only, not all of them. The sample shows more than 70,000 clones, approximately 78% of them seen only once. This sample comprised unstimulated CD4+ T cells sorted from spleen or lymph node cells, obtained before intestinal transplant. The chain uses TRBV11-2 and TRBJ2-2, with TRBD1 matching over 9 bases. This TCR was sampled from a human donor who received an intestinal transplant. The CDR3 DNA reads as TGTGCCAGCAGCTTAGACGGGACAGGGTGGGCCGGGGAGCTGTTTTTT. Its protein product is CASSLDGTGWAGELFF.